What follows are 27 T cell receptor beta chains derived from one specimen sequenced in a study of T-cell memory formation after mild COVID-19. A single record per CDR3 protein comes from TCRdb applying MiXCR to the 5' RACE reads. The table has 100,000 to 150,000 distinct CDR3 sequences, around 6.3% seen once. Sequences were obtained from PBMCs or a T cell subset sorted from them (not recorded which). Receptors were obtained from an adult woman who had mild COVID-19 (a few samples of this study predate the infection). Cell type and time point are not known.

The CDR3: CASGPGTLGGTDTQYF. The CDR3 DNA reads as TGTGCTAGTGGACCAGGAACCCTAGGGGGCACAGATACGCAGTATTTT. The chain combines TRBV12-5 with TRBJ2-3; D perhaps matches TRBD1 (5 bases). Germline CDR1 LGHNT, CDR2 FRNRAP. This CDR3 is 16 amino acids long. V was trimmed by 6 bases and J by 1 base, leaving 17 bases between them. Drawing the rest from reference TRBV12-5 and TRBJ2-3, the complete variable domain is DARVTQTPRHKVTEMGQEVTMRCQPILGHNTVFWYRQTMMQGLELLAYFRNRAPLDDSGMPKDRFSAEMPDATLATLKIQPSEPRDSAVYFCASGPGTLGGTDTQYFGPGTRLTVL.

This clonotype occurred a few times. The chain couples TRBV6-5 to TRBJ2-3; 15 bases are shared with TRBD2. With 9 bases clipped from V and 9 bases from J, the junction kept 13 bases outside the gene matches. CDR3 length: 16 residues. In germline, CDR1 is MNHEY, CDR2 SVGAGI. For the CDR3, the DNA is TGTGCCAGTGGCCCCGGGACTAGCGGGGGGCCAGGAACGCAGTATTTT. It codes for CASGPGTSGGPGTQYF.

CDR3 nucleotides: TGTGCCAGCAGCTTAGCTTCAGGGTTGGCCGGGGAGCTGTTTTTT. Protein product: CASSLASGLAGELFF. The rearrangement links TRBV11-1 to TRBJ2-2, with D tentatively TRBD1 (5 bases). V was shortened by 0 bases and J by 6 bases, with 11 bases between the two germline ends. The CDR3 consists of 15 residues. Per the germline V gene, CDR1 is SGHAT and CDR2 is FQDESV (reference sequence).

The V and J genes are TRBV4-1 and TRBJ2-1, with unresolved D. V shed 4 bases and J shed 9 bases, with 13 bases lying between them. Germline V gives CDR1 MGHRA, CDR2 YSYEKL. The CDR3 is 13 amino acids. Here the CDR3 reads CASSLPGWGEQFF. CDR3 DNA sequence: TGCGCCAGCAGCCTACCTGGGTGGGGTGAGCAGTTCTTC.

The gene calls are TRBV19 and TRBJ1-5; 11 positions agree with TRBD1. Germline V gene data show CDR1 as LNHDA and CDR2 as SQIVND (reference sequence). The CDR3 has 16 amino acids. J was trimmed by 6 bases and V by 5 bases; bases with no gene match: 9. For the CDR3, the DNA is TGTGCCAGTAGTCCCCAGGACAGGGGGCGAGGTCAGCCCCAGCATTTT. Protein: CASSPQDRGRGQPQHF.

This clonotype was counted between two and nine times. This rearrangement joins TRBV29-1 to TRBJ1-4; the D is unclear. V was clipped by 6 bases and J by 0 bases, with 17 bases between them. Germline CDR1 is SQVTM and CDR2 is ANQGSEA. The CDR3 is 16 residues long. The CDR3 sequence: CSVTIRSGATNEKLFF. CDR3 DNA: TGCAGCGTGACGATACGATCAGGTGCAACTAATGAAAAACTGTTTTTT.

V and J are TRBV15 and TRBJ2-5, with D uncertain. Germline values: CDR1 LNHNV, CDR2 YYDKDF (reference sequence). The ends were cut back, 0 bases at V and 5 bases at J, with 13 bases in the middle. This CDR3 has 15 amino acids. The CDR3 sequence is CATSRDMGHGETQYF. The CDR3 coding sequence is TGTGCCACCAGCAGAGATATGGGCCACGGGGAGACCCAGTACTTC.

The table lists this clonotype with many counts. The chain is built from TRBV6-5 and TRBJ2-1; either TRBD1 or TRBD2 may fit D (5 bases each). CDR1 MNHEY and CDR2 SVGAGI come from the germline V gene. There are 16 residues in the CDR3. V dropped 2 bases and J dropped 4 bases, with 15 bases sitting between them. Written as DNA, the CDR3 is TGTGCCAGCAGTTACGGACGGGTTGGGGGTTACAATGAGCAGTTCTTC. It is translated as CASSYGRVGGYNEQFF.

The chain joins TRBV7-2 to TRBJ1-4; D is undetermined. V was pared by 1 base and J by 0 bases, with 9 bases between. CDR1 and CDR2 from the germline V gene are SGHTA and FQGNSA. CDR3 length: 16 residues. CDR3 sequence reads: CASSLGMGATNEKLFF. For the CDR3, the DNA is TGTGCCAGCAGCTTAGGAATGGGCGCAACTAATGAAAAACTGTTTTTT.

This chain uses TRBV5-1 with TRBJ2-7; D is possibly TRBD2 (6 bases). The CDR3 spans 15 residues. The germline V gene encodes CDR1 SGHRS and CDR2 YFSETQ. The V end was cut by 6 bases, the J end by 5 bases, with 21 bases between. The CDR3 coding sequence is TGCGCCAGCACATCAAATCCGGGACTCTCGAACGAGCAGTACTTC. Its protein product is CASTSNPGLSNEQYF.

In this sample, this clonotype turned up a few times. The chain carries TRBV5-5 and TRBJ2-3; tentative D call: TRBD2 (5 bases). V was cut by 0 bases and J by 6 bases, with 17 bases left in between. From germline, CDR1 is SGHKS and CDR2 YYEKEE (reference sequence). CDR3 size: 16 residues. The CDR3 protein is CASSLALPGNADTQYF. CDR3 DNA: TGTGCCAGCAGCTTGGCGCTGCCCGGGAATGCGGATACGCAGTATTTT.

This clonotype has at least ten counts. J is TRBJ1-2 and V is TRBV12-3 or TRBV12-4; weak D call: TRBD1 (5 bases). The CDR3 sequence is 12 residues long. V lost 8 bases, J lost 4 bases, and 11 bases lay in between. The CDR3 coding sequence is TGTGCCAGCGCCCAGGGAGGCTATGGCTACACCTTC. Residues: CASAQGGYGYTF.

The rearrangement joins TRBV7-2 to TRBJ2-1; D gene unclear. The V and J ends lost 1 base and 4 bases respectively, with 11 bases between them. The CDR3 loop spans 15 amino acids. Per germline, CDR1 SGHTA and CDR2 FQGNSA. The CDR3 region has the DNA TGTGCCAGCAGCTTAGGAATTAGCTCTTACAATGAGCAGTTCTTC. The encoded protein is CASSLGISSYNEQFF.

This clonotype showed up just a few times. V is TRBV7-2 and J is TRBJ2-3, with 7 positions matching TRBD2. This CDR3 has 14 residues. V lost 3 bases, J lost 4 bases, and 4 bases stayed unmatched. CDR1 and CDR2 (germline): SGHTA, FQGNSA. The CDR3 coding sequence is TGTGCCAGCAGCTTCGGGGGGAGGGCAGATACGCAGTATTTT. Translation gives CASSFGGRADTQYF. The full variable domain, rest sourced from reference TRBV7-2 and TRBJ2-3, is GAGVSQSPSNKVTEKGKDVELRCDPISGHTALYWYRQSLGQGLEFLIYFQGNSAPDKSGLPSDRFSAERTGGSVSTLTIQRTQQEDSAVYLCASSFGGRADTQYFGPGTRLTVL.

This clonotype was counted between two and nine times. The CDR3: CASTSYVADGYTF. CDR3 coding DNA: TGTGCCAGCACAAGTTACGTGGCCGATGGCTACACCTTC. The chain carries TRBV12-3 or TRBV12-4 and TRBJ1-2; D gene ambiguous. This CDR3 is 13 amino acids long. The V gene lost 7 bases and the J gene lost 6 bases, with 15 bases spanning the gap.

This clonotype has more than one count but fewer than ten. The chain combines TRBV20-1 with TRBJ2-3; D possibly corresponds to TRBD2 (5 bases). Deletions cut 5 bases from V and 2 bases from J, with 14 bases between. This CDR3 spans 14 amino acids. Looked up from germline, CDR1 is DFQATT and CDR2 is SNEGSKA (reference sequence). The CDR3 region is CSAPRLAITDTQYF. The CDR3 DNA follows: TGCAGTGCTCCGAGGCTAGCTATCACAGATACGCAGTATTTT.

Comments on this clonotype: The junction shows a germline mismatch at one end, possibly a read error. The rearrangement joins TRBV19 to TRBJ2-4; D possibly corresponds to TRBD1 (6 bases). CDR1 is LNHDA, CDR2 SQIVND, per germline (reference sequence). The CDR3 covers 12 residues. The CDR3, as DNA: TGTGCCAGTAGTACACGCACGGGACAATCTGACTTC. Encoded protein: CASSTRTGQSDF.

V is TRBV12-3 or TRBV12-4 and J is TRBJ1-1, with D possibly TRBD1 on 5 matching bases. The CDR3 totals 17 residues. The V end was cut by 5 bases, the J end by 4 bases, with 23 bases between. The CDR3 reads CASSGLRQRTGTTEAFF. The CDR3 DNA sequence: TGTGCCAGCAGTGGTCTTCGACAGAGGACGGGAACCACTGAAGCTTTCTTT.

The chain carries TRBV6-5 and TRBJ2-1, with D possibly TRBD1 on 6 matching bases. The V and J ends lost 7 bases and 5 bases respectively, with 15 bases between them. The CDR3 has 14 residues. Germline lookup yields CDR1 MNHEY and CDR2 SVGAGI. DNA of the CDR3: TGTGCCAGCACCCCCCCCACAGGGAACAATGAGCAGTTCTTC. Encoded protein: CASTPPTGNNEQFF.

The chain combines TRBV3-1 with TRBJ2-1; 14 nucleotides agree with TRBD2. Trimming cost V 3 bases and J 8 bases; bases outside gene matches: 15. This CDR3 contains 19 residues. Germline CDR1 is LGHDT and CDR2 is YNNKEL (reference sequence). The DNA of the CDR3 is TGTGCCAGCAGCCACAGGCCCTCCCCGACTAGCGGGAGGGCCGATGAGCAGTTCTTC. It yields the protein CASSHRPSPTSGRADEQFF.

In its sample, this clonotype was seen many times. V gene TRBV3-1 combines with J gene TRBJ1-1; perhaps TRBD1 as D (5 bases). V was pared by 4 bases and J by 4 bases, with 10 bases between. The germline V gene has CDR1 LGHDT and CDR2 YNNKEL (reference sequence). The CDR3 covers 13 residues. CDR3 sequence: CASSPGHLTEAFF. CDR3 nucleotide sequence: TGTGCCAGCAGCCCAGGACATCTCACTGAAGCTTTCTTT.

Many counts were recorded for this clonotype. DNA of the CDR3: TGTGCCAGCAGCAAACGAGCGGGGGGGCCTGGCAATGAGCAGTTCTTC. This encodes CASSKRAGGPGNEQFF. This sequence joins TRBV4-2 and TRBJ2-1; 10 bases are shared with TRBD2. J was trimmed by 6 bases and V by 5 bases; bases with no gene match: 10. This CDR3 has 16 amino acids. CDR1 is LGHNA, CDR2 YNFKEQ, per germline.

This clonotype was recorded many times. The rearrangement uses TRBV2 and TRBJ2-5; TRBD1 matches at 7 bases. Germline V gene data show CDR1 as SNHLY and CDR2 as FYNNEI. The CDR3 has 15 amino acids. V trimming: 2 bases; J trimming: 7 bases; junction bases outside the gene matches: 10. CDR3 sequence (DNA): TGTGCCAGCAGTGAACGGGGTAGGGGGCCCGTGACCCAGTACTTC. Amino acid sequence: CASSERGRGPVTQYF.

This clonotype was counted only a few times. The rearrangement links TRBV6-1 to TRBJ1-1, with TRBD1 as a possible D gene (6 bases). The CDR3 has 12 amino acids. Between the trimmed V and J ends, which lost 6 bases and 10 bases, there was a span of 15 bases. Looked up from germline, CDR1 is MNHNS and CDR2 is SASEGT. CDR3 in amino acids: CASRANRDRAFF. The CDR3 DNA follows: TGTGCCAGCAGAGCAAACAGGGATCGAGCTTTCTTT.

The chain is built from TRBV4-3 and TRBJ2-3; 11 positions agree with TRBD2. The CDR3 covers 14 residues. CDR1 and CDR2 from the germline V gene are LGHNA and YSLEER. V trimming: 0 bases; J trimming: 14 bases; junction bases outside the gene matches: 7. CDR3 in amino acids: CASSQEVGLAATYF. In nucleotides, the CDR3 is TGCGCCAGCAGCCAAGAAGTGGGACTAGCGGCGACGTATTTT.

This chain connects TRBV19 to TRBJ2-1; a weak D match, TRBD2 (6 bases). The CDR3 extends over 16 amino acids. Per germline, CDR1 LNHDA and CDR2 SQIVND (reference sequence). V was trimmed by 7 bases and J by 4 bases, leaving 20 bases between them. CDR3 sequence reads: CASTRLGGTFYNEQFF. In DNA, the CDR3 is TGTGCCAGTACTCGATTGGGGGGTACCTTTTACAATGAGCAGTTCTTC.

This clonotype has just a few counts. The chain is built from TRBV19 and TRBJ1-2, with 7 positions matching TRBD1. Germline V gene lookup returns CDR1 LNHDA and CDR2 SQIVND (reference sequence). The ends lost 7 bases at V and 5 bases at J; junction bases unmatched: 13. This CDR3 has 15 amino acids. CDR3 bases: TGTGCCAGTACTACCCGGGACAGAGGAAATTATGGCTACACCTTC. Protein product: CASTTRDRGNYGYTF. The whole variable domain, remainder taken from reference TRBV19 and TRBJ1-2, is DGGITQSPKYLFRKEGQNVTLSCEQNLNHDAMYWYRQDPGQGLRLIYYSQIVNDFQKGDIAEGYSVSREKKESFPLTVTSAQKNPTAFYLCASTTRDRGNYGYTFGSGTRLTVV.